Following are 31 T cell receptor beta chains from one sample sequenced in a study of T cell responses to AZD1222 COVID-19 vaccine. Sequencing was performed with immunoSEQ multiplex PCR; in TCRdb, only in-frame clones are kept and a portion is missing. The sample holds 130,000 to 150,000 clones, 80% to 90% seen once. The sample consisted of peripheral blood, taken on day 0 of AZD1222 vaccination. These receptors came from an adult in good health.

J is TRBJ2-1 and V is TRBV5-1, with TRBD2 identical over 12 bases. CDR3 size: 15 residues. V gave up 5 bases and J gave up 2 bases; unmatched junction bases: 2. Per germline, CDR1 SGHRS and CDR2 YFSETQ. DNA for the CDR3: TGCGCCAGCAGGACTAGCGGGAGTACCTACAATGAGCAGTTCTTC. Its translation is CASRTSGSTYNEQFF.

CDR3 DNA sequence: TGTGCCAGCAGTTTGGGGGGTTATACGCAGTATTTT. Its translation is CASSLGGYTQYF. The V and J genes are TRBV28 and TRBJ2-3, with D possibly matching TRBD2 (6 bases). V lost 3 bases and J 7 bases, leaving 8 bases between the germline ends. Germline values: CDR1 MDHEN, CDR2 SYDVKM. The CDR3 length is 12 residues.

CDR3 nucleotide sequence: TGCGCCAGCACCCAGTCCACAGATACGCAGTATTTT. Encoded protein: CASTQSTDTQYF. V is TRBV5-1 and J is TRBJ2-3; D not certain. From germline, CDR1 is SGHRS and CDR2 YFSETQ. Trimming removed 6 bases at V and 2 bases at J, with 7 bases between. The CDR3 is 12 amino acids. The full variable domain, rest sourced from reference TRBV5-1 and TRBJ2-3, is KAGVTQTPRYLIKTRGQQVTLSCSPISGHRSVSWYQQTPGQGLQFLFEYFSETQRNKGNFPGRFSGRQFSNSRSEMNVSTLELGDSALYLCASTQSTDTQYFGPGTRLTVL.

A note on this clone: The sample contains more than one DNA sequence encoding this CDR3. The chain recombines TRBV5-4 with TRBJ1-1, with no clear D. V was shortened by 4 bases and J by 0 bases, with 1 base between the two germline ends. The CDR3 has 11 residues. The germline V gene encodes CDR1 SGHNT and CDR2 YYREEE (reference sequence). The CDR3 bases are TGTGCCAGCAGCCTGAACACTGAAGCTTTCTTT. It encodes CASSLNTEAFF.

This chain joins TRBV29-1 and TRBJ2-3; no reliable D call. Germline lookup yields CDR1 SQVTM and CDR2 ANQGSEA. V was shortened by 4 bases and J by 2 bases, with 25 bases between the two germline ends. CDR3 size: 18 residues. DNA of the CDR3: TGCAGCGTTGTCTATCTTTCGGGCCCCTCCCAATTCACAGATACGCAGTATTTT. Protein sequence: CSVVYLSGPSQFTDTQYF.

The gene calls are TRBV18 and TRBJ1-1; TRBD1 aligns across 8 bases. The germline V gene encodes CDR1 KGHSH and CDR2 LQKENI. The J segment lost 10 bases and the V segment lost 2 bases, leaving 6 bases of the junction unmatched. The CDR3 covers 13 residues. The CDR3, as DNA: TGTGCCAGCTCACCATCTTCGGACAGGGTAGCTTTCTTT. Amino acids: CASSPSSDRVAFF.

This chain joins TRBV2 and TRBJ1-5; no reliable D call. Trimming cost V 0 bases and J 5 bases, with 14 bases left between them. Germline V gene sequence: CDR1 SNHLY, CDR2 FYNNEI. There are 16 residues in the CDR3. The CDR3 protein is CASSEATLRDYQPQHF. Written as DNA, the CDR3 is TGTGCCAGCAGTGAAGCTACCCTCCGAGACTATCAGCCCCAGCATTTT.

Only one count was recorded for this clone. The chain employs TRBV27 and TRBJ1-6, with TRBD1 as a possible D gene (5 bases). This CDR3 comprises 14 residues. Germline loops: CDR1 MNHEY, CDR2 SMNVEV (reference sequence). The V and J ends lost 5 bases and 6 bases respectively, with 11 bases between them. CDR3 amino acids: CASSGGPGNSPLHF. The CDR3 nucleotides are TGTGCCAGCAGTGGGGGACCGGGTAATTCACCCCTCCACTTT.

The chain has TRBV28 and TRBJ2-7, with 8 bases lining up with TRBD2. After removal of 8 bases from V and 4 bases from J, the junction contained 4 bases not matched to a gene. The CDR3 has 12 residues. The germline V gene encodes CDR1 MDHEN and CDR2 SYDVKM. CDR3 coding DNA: TGTGCCAGCCGGGAGGGGCAATACGAGCAGTACTTC. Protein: CASREGQYEQYF.

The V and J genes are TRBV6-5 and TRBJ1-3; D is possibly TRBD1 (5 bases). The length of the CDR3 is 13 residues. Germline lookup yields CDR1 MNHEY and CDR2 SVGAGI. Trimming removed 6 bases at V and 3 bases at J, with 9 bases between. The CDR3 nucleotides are TGTGCCAGCAGGGGGGGTTTTGGAAACACCATATATTTT. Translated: CASRGGFGNTIYF.

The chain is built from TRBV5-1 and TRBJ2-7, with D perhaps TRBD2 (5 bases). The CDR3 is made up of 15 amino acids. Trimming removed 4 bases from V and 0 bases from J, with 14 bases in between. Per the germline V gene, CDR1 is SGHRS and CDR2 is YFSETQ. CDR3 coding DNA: TGCGCCAGCAGCAAAGAGGGTAGGAGCTCCTACGAGCAGTACTTC. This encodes CASSKEGRSSYEQYF.

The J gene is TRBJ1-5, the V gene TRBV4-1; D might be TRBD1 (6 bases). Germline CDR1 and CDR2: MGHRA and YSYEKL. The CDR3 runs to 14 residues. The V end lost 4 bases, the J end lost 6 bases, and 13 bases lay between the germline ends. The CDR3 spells CASSLNRASQPQHF. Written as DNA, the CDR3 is TGCGCCAGCAGCCTTAACAGGGCTAGTCAGCCCCAGCATTTT.

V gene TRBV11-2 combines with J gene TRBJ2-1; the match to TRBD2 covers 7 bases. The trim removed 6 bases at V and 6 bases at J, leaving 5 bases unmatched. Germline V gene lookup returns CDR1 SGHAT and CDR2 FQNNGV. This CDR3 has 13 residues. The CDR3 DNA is TGTGCCAGCAGGAGAAGCGGGGTCAATGAGCAGTTCTTC. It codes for CASRRSGVNEQFF.

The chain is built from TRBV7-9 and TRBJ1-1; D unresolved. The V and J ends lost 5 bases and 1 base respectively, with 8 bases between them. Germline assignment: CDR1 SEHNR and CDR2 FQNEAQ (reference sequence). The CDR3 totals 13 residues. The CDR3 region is CASSPTGNTEAFF. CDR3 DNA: TGTGCCAGCAGCCCGACGGGGAACACTGAAGCTTTCTTT. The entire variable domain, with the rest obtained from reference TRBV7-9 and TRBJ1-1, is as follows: DTGVSQNPRHKITKRGQNVTFRCDPISEHNRLYWYRQTLGQGPEFLTYFQNEAQLEKSRLLSDRFSAERPKGSFSTLEIQRTEQGDSAMYLCASSPTGNTEAFFGQGTRLTVV.

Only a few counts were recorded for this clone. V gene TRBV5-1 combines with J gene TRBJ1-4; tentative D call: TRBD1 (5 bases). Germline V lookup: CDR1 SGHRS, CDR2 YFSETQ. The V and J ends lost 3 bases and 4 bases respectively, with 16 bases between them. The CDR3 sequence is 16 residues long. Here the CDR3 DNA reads TGCGCCAGCAGCTGGGGCTCGGGTCGACTTAATGAAAAACTGTTTTTT. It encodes CASSWGSGRLNEKLFF.

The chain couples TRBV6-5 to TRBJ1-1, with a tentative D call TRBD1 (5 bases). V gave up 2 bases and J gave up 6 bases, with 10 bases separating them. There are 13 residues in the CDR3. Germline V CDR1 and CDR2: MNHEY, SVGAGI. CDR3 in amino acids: CASSYGRESEAFF. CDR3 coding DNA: TGTGCCAGCAGTTACGGCAGGGAATCTGAAGCTTTCTTT.

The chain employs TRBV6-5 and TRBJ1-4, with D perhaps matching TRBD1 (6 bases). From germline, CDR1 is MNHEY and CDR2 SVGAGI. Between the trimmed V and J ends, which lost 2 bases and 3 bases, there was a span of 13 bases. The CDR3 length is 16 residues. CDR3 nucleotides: TGTGCCAGCAGTTACAATCACAGGGCGCCTAATGAAAAACTGTTTTTT. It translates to CASSYNHRAPNEKLFF.

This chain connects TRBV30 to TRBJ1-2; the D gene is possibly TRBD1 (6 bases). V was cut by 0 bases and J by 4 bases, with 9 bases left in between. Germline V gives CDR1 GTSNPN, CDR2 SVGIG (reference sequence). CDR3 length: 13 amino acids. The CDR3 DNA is TGTGCCTGGAGTGTAGGGGGACTCTATGGCTACACCTTC. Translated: CAWSVGGLYGYTF.

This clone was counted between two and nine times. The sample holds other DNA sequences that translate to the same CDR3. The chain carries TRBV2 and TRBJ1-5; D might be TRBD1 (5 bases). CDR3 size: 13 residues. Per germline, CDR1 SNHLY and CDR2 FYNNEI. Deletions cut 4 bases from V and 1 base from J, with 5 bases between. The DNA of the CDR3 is TGTGCCAGCAGTGGACAGAGCAATCAGCCCCAGCATTTT. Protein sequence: CASSGQSNQPQHF. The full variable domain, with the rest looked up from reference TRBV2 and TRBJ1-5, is EPEVTQTPSHQVTQMGQEVILRCVPISNHLYFYWYRQILGQKVEFLVSFYNNEISEKSEIFDDQFSVERPDGSNFTLKIRSTKLEDSAMYFCASSGQSNQPQHFGDGTRLSIL.

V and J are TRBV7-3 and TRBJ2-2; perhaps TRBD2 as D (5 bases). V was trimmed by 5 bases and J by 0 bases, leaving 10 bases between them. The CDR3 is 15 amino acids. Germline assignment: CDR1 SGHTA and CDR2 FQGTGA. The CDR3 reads CASSRGQANTGELFF. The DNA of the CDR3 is TGTGCCAGCAGCCGAGGGCAGGCGAACACCGGGGAGCTGTTTTTT.

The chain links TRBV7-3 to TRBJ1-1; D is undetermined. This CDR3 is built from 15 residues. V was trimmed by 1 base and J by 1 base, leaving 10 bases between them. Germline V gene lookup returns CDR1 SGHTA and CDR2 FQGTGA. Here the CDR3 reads CASSLSGGSNTEAFF. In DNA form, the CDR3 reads TGTGCCAGCAGCTTAAGTGGAGGGTCGAACACTGAAGCTTTCTTT. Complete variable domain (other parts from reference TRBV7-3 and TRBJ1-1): GAGVSQTPSNKVTEKGKYVELRCDPISGHTALYWYRQSLGQGPEFLIYFQGTGAADDSGLPNDRFFAVRPEGSVSTLKIQRTERGDSAVYLCASSLSGGSNTEAFFGQGTRLTVV.

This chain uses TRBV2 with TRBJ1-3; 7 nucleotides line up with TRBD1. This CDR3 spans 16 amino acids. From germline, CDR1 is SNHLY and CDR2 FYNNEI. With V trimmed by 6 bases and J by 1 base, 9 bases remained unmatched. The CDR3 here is CASRGTVSSSGNTIYF. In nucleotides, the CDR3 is TGTGCCAGCAGGGGGACAGTCAGTTCTTCTGGAAACACCATATATTTT.

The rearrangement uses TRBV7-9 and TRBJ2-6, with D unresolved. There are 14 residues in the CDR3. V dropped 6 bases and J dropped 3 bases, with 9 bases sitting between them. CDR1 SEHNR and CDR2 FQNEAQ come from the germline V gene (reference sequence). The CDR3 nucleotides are TGTGCCAGCAGACCCGGTGGTGGGGCCAACGTCCTGACTTTC. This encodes CASRPGGGANVLTF.

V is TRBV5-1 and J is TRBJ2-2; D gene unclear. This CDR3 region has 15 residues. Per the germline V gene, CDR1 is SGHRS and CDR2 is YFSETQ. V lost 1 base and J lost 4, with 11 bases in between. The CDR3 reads CASSLRLETTGELFF. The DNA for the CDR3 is TGCGCCAGCAGCTTGAGGCTGGAAACCACCGGGGAGCTGTTTTTT. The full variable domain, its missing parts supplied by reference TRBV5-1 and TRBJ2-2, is KAGVTQTPRYLIKTRGQQVTLSCSPISGHRSVSWYQQTPGQGLQFLFEYFSETQRNKGNFPGRFSGRQFSNSRSEMNVSTLELGDSALYLCASSLRLETTGELFFGEGSRLTVL.

CDR3 region: CASSIRTGDVAQHF. The CDR3 DNA is TGTGCCAGTAGTATTCGGACAGGGGATGTGGCCCAGCATTTT. This sequence joins TRBV19 and TRBJ1-5; 9 bases are a match to TRBD1. Unmatched junction bases numbered 8, after V lost 3 bases and J lost 11 bases. Germline CDR1 and CDR2: LNHDA and SQIVND (reference sequence). The CDR3 runs to 14 residues.

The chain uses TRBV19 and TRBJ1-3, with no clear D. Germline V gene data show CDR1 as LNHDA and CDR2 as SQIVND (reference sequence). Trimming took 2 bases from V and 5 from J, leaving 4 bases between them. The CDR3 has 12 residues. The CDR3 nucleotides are TGTGCCAGTAGTATAAACCGAAACACCATATATTTT. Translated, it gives CASSINRNTIYF.

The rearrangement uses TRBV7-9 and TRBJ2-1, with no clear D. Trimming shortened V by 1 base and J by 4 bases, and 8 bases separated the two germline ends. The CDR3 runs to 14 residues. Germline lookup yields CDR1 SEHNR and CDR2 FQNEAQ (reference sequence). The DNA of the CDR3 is TGTGCCAGCAGCTTAGACGTCCGATACAATGAGCAGTTCTTC. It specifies CASSLDVRYNEQFF.

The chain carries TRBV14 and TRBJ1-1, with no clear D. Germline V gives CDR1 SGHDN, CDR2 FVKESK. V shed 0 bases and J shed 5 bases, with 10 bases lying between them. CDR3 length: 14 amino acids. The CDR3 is CASSQDSTGTEAFF. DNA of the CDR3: TGTGCCAGCAGCCAAGACTCAACGGGAACTGAAGCTTTCTTT.

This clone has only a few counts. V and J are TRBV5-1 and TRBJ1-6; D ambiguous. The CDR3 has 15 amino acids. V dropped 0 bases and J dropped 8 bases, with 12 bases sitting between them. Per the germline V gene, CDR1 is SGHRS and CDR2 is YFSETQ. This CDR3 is CASSLGGVVDSPLHF. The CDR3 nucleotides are TGCGCCAGCAGCTTGGGTGGGGTCGTCGATTCACCCCTCCACTTT.

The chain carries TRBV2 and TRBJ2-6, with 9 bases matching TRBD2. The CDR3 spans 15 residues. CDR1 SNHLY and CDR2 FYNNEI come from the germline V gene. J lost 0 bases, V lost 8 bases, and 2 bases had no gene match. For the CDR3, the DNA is TGTGCCAGCGCACTAGCGGGCTCTGGGGCCAACGTCCTGACTTTC. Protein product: CASALAGSGANVLTF.

CDR3 bases: TGTGCCAGCAGCCGAGGAGACGTGACAGCTAACTATGGCTACACCTTC. It specifies CASSRGDVTANYGYTF. The V call is TRBV5-5, the J call TRBJ1-2; tentative D call: TRBD1 (5 bases). V lost 4 bases and J 0 bases, leaving 16 bases between the germline ends. The CDR3 consists of 16 residues. Germline assignment: CDR1 SGHKS and CDR2 YYEKEE (reference sequence). The full variable domain, in which reference TRBV5-5 and TRBJ1-2 provide the parts outside the CDR3, is DAGVTQSPTHLIKTRGQQVTLRCSPISGHKSVSWYQQVLGQGPQFIFQYYEKEERGRGNFPDRFSARQFPNYSSELNVNALLLGDSALYLCASSRGDVTANYGYTFGSGTRLTVV.